These 14 T cell receptor beta chains originate from one sample sequenced in a study of OX40 agonist ivuxolimab in advanced cancers. TCRdb's table, derived via immunoSEQ multiplex PCR, lists solely in-frame clones and lacks some. The sample yields over 80,000 clones, 80% to 95% seen once. The input for sequencing was CD4+ or CD8+ T cells sorted from blood, taken in a trial of the OX40 agonist ivuxolimab. The receptors shown here come from an adult with an advanced solid tumor such as melanoma, head and neck, liver or kidney cancer.

The chain joins TRBV6-5 to TRBJ2-3, with D uncertain. Trimming took 2 bases from V and 1 from J, leaving 13 bases between them. This CDR3 is 16 amino acids long. CDR1 is MNHEY, CDR2 SVGAGI, per germline. The chain's CDR3 is CASSYPSKGGTDTQYF. Written as DNA, the CDR3 is TGTGCCAGCAGTTACCCGTCGAAGGGCGGCACAGATACGCAGTATTTT.

The sample holds a few counts of this clone. The chain links TRBV5-1 to TRBJ2-5; D not certain. The germline V and J ends were trimmed by 3 bases and 3 bases, with 9 bases remaining between them. The CDR3 is 13 residues long. The germline V gene has CDR1 SGHRS and CDR2 YFSETQ. This chain's CDR3 is CASSSPVEETQYF. The CDR3 DNA is TGCGCCAGCAGCTCCCCCGTAGAAGAGACCCAGTACTTC.

This clone has a single count. The chain uses TRBV10-3 and TRBJ2-5; 9 bases line up with TRBD2. The CDR3 runs 14 residues. Germline V gene data show CDR1 as ENHRY and CDR2 as SYGVKD. J lost 2 bases, V lost 5 bases, and 3 bases had no gene match. CDR3 region: CAISLAGTQETQYF. The CDR3 DNA sequence: TGTGCCATCAGTCTAGCGGGGACGCAAGAGACCCAGTACTTC.

The chain employs TRBV6-5 and TRBJ1-5; D not certain. This CDR3 is built from 11 residues. Germline CDR1 MNHEY, CDR2 SVGAGI. V was shortened by 1 base and J by 10 bases, with 5 bases between the two germline ends. The CDR3 DNA follows: TGTGCCAGCAGTTACTGCTCCCCCCAGCATTTT. The encoded protein is CASSYCSPQHF.

The chain carries TRBV18 and TRBJ2-5; TRBD1 is a possible D gene (6 bases). Between the trimmed V and J ends, which lost 6 bases and 3 bases, there was a span of 20 bases. Germline CDR1 is KGHSH and CDR2 is LQKENI. The length of the CDR3 is 16 residues. CDR3 loop: CASSRGLGQTEETQYF. CDR3 DNA: TGTGCCAGCTCTAGGGGATTGGGACAAACAGAAGAGACCCAGTACTTC. The full variable domain, completed using reference TRBV18 and TRBJ2-5, is NAGVMQNPRHLVRRRGQEARLRCSPMKGHSHVYWYRQLPEEGLKFMVYLQKENIIDESGMPKERFSAEFPKEGPSILRIQQVVRGDSAAYFCASSRGLGQTEETQYFGPGTRLLVL.

This chain connects TRBV27 to TRBJ2-7; TRBD2 matches 8 bases. CDR1 and CDR2 from the germline V gene are MNHEY and SMNVEV (reference sequence). J gave up 6 bases and V 2 bases, and 6 bases lay outside the gene matches. This CDR3 comprises 14 residues. In DNA form, the CDR3 reads TGTGCCAGCAGTTTAGTGAGCGGGAGCCCCGAGCAGTACTTC. It codes for CASSLVSGSPEQYF.

This chain links TRBV28 with TRBJ2-7; D is undetermined. This CDR3 spans 13 amino acids. Trimming removed 7 bases at V and 3 bases at J, with 13 bases between. CDR1 is MDHEN, CDR2 SYDVKM, per germline. In nucleotides, the CDR3 is TGTGCCAGCACTGGCGGCGGCTACTACGAGCAGTACTTC. Protein: CASTGGGYYEQYF.

The CDR3 DNA reads as TGTGCCAGCAGCTTAGCTAGGTCTCTCACTGAAGCTTTCTTT. Protein sequence: CASSLARSLTEAFF. The chain recombines TRBV7-6 with TRBJ1-1, with D unclear. CDR1 is SGHVS, CDR2 FNYEAQ, per germline. The V and J ends lost 0 bases and 4 bases respectively, with 9 bases between them. The CDR3 contains 14 residues.

The chain uses TRBV19 and TRBJ2-1, with D possibly being TRBD2 (5 bases). The length of the CDR3 is 14 residues. Deletions cut 5 bases from V and 8 bases from J, with 16 bases between. Germline V gives CDR1 LNHDA, CDR2 SQIVND (reference sequence). The CDR3 DNA sequence: TGTGCCAGTAGTTCGGACTGGCGTTGGGATGAGCAGTTCTTC. This codes for CASSSDWRWDEQFF.

The chain joins TRBV5-1 to TRBJ2-7; 8 positions agree with TRBD2. Germline V gene sequence: CDR1 SGHRS, CDR2 YFSETQ. This CDR3 comprises 14 residues. J was trimmed by 1 base and V by 4 bases; bases with no gene match: 4. This chain's CDR3 is CASSPTSGSYEQYF. CDR3 sequence (DNA): TGCGCCAGCAGCCCCACTAGCGGATCCTACGAGCAGTACTTC.

This sequence joins TRBV7-9 and TRBJ1-5; no definite D call. The CDR3 consists of 13 residues. V shed 0 bases and J shed 5 bases, with 5 bases lying between them. Germline V gene data show CDR1 as SEHNR and CDR2 as FQNEAQ (reference sequence). The CDR3 region is CASSLAIDQPQHF. As DNA, the CDR3 is TGTGCCAGCAGCTTAGCGATTGATCAGCCCCAGCATTTT.

The genes are TRBV11-3 and TRBJ1-1; 7 nucleotides line up with TRBD1. The CDR3 extends over 16 amino acids. The J segment lost 3 bases and the V segment lost 1 base, leaving 8 bases of the junction unmatched. From germline, CDR1 is SGHNT and CDR2 YENEEA. CDR3 protein: CASSLGQGWLDTEAFF. The CDR3 bases are TGTGCCAGCAGCTTAGGACAGGGATGGTTGGACACTGAAGCTTTCTTT.

This clone was observed a single time. The CDR3 sequence: CASSLAGVAGFTGELFF. Written as DNA, the CDR3 is TGTGCCAGCAGCTTGGCCGGGGTAGCGGGGTTCACCGGGGAGCTGTTTTTT. The V gene is TRBV5-6, the J gene TRBJ2-2; TRBD2 agrees at 8 bases. This CDR3 region has 17 residues. The V gene's germline CDR1 is SGHDT and CDR2 YYEEEE. Germline trimming cut 0 bases from V and 4 bases from J; bases unmatched to any gene: 8.

V and J are TRBV30 and TRBJ2-1; D is perhaps TRBD2 (6 bases). The germline V gene encodes CDR1 GTSNPN and CDR2 SVGIG (reference sequence). V lost 2 bases to trimming and J lost 12 bases, with 17 bases between them. The length of the CDR3 is 13 residues. DNA for the CDR3: TGTGCCTGGAGTCCTCCCGGACTAAGCGGGCAGTTCTTC. Amino acid sequence: CAWSPPGLSGQFF.